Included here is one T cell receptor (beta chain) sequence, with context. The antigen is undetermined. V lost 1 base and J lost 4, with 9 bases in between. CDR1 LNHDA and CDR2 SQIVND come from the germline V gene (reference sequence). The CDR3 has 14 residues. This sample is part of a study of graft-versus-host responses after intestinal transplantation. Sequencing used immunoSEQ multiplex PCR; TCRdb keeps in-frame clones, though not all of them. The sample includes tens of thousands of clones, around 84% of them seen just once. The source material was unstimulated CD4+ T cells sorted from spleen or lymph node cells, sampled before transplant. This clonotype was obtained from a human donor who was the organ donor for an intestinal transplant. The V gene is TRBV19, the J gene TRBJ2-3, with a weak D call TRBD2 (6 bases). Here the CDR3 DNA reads TGTGCCAGTAGTATAGCGGGAGCGGCAGATACGCAGTATTTT. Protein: CASSIAGAADTQYF.